These T cell receptor beta chains were read from a single sample in a study of T cells in Graves' hyperthyroidism and ophthalmopathy. TCRdb reanalysed the multiplex PCR reads using MiXCR and keeps one entry per CDR3 protein. The repertoire includes about 600,000 distinct CDR3 sequences, approximately 14% of them detected once, and 7.1% sits in the top ten. Sequencing was performed on blood. The receptors come from a woman younger than 30 with Graves' ophthalmopathy. Each CDR3 is given with its conserved first and last residue. Fields, in order: V gene, J gene, D gene, clone size, CDR3 DNA, CDR3 protein. The D gene is left open where the match is weak. Size is omitted from some rows. Given values are once, few, many or a class for expanded clones.

v_call: TRBV20-1
j_call: TRBJ2-6
d_call: -
clone_size: few
cdr3_nt: TGCAGTGCTAGAGATCCCGATGATATAGTTCCCAGGGGCATGGACTCTGGGGCCAACGTCCTGACTTTC
cdr3_aa: CSARDPDDIVPRGMDSGANVLTF

v_call: TRBV10-3
j_call: TRBJ2-5
d_call: TRBD1
clone_size: many
cdr3_nt: TGTGCCATCAGAGGGAAGACAGGGGAGGAGACCCAGTACTTC
cdr3_aa: CAIRGKTGEETQYF

v_call: TRBV11-2
j_call: TRBJ2-7
d_call: TRBD2
clone_size: many
cdr3_nt: TGTGCCAGCACCCAGGGACTAGCGGGGTTAGGCCTAGCCTACGAGCAGTACTTC
cdr3_aa: CASTQGLAGLGLAYEQYF

v_call: TRBV2
j_call: TRBJ2-5
d_call: -
clone_size: many
cdr3_nt: TGTGCCAGCAGTGAAGCGGCAACAGGGTTCCAAGAGACCCAGTACTTC
cdr3_aa: CASSEAATGFQETQYF

v_call: TRBV3-1
j_call: TRBJ1-3
d_call: -
clone_size: many
cdr3_nt: TGTGCCAGCAGCCCTCCCTCGGGTGGAAACACCATATATTTT
cdr3_aa: CASSPPSGGNTIYF

v_call: TRBV12-3/TRBV12-4
j_call: TRBJ2-7
d_call: TRBD2
clone_size: -
cdr3_nt: TGTGCCAGCAGTACTAGCGGGAGGAACGAGCAGTACTTC
cdr3_aa: CASSTSGRNEQYF

v_call: TRBV28
j_call: TRBJ2-7
d_call: -
clone_size: many
cdr3_nt: TGTGCCAGCAGGATTTCGGGGGGCCGACCCGCCTACGAGCAGTACTTC
cdr3_aa: CASRISGGRPAYEQYF

v_call: TRBV6-1
j_call: TRBJ2-1
d_call: -
clone_size: many
cdr3_nt: TGTGCCACCATAGATGGACAGGAGGGGTACAATGAGCAGTTCTTC
cdr3_aa: CATIDGQEGYNEQFF

v_call: TRBV7-9
j_call: TRBJ1-1
d_call: -
clone_size: few
cdr3_nt: TGTGCCAGCAGCTTAGCGGTCGGGCCTTACACTGAAGCTTTCTTT
cdr3_aa: CASSLAVGPYTEAFF

v_call: TRBV19
j_call: TRBJ2-7
d_call: -
clone_size: -
cdr3_nt: TGTGCCAGTAGGACCGGGACATACAGGGACGAGCAGTACTTC
cdr3_aa: CASRTGTYRDEQYF

v_call: TRBV10-3
j_call: TRBJ2-3
d_call: -
clone_size: few
cdr3_nt: TGTGCCATCATATCGACACTCACAGATACGCAGTATTTT
cdr3_aa: CAIISTLTDTQYF

v_call: TRBV20-1
j_call: TRBJ2-5
d_call: TRBD2
clone_size: many
cdr3_nt: TGCAGTGCTAGAGGGCTAGCGGGAGTAGTAGCAGAGACCCAGTACTTC
cdr3_aa: CSARGLAGVVAETQYF

v_call: TRBV11-3
j_call: TRBJ1-1
d_call: -
clone_size: few
cdr3_nt: TGTGCCAGCAGCTATTTTCAGGGGAGGAACACTGAAGCTTTCTTT
cdr3_aa: CASSYFQGRNTEAFF

v_call: TRBV14
j_call: TRBJ1-1
d_call: -
clone_size: many
cdr3_nt: TGTGCCAGCAGCCAACCGCCGTTATGGAACACTGAAGCTTTCTTT
cdr3_aa: CASSQPPLWNTEAFF

v_call: TRBV6-2/TRBV6-3
j_call: TRBJ2-7
d_call: -
clone_size: many
cdr3_nt: TGTGCCAGCAGTTATCCCGGGACGGCATCCTACGAGCAGTACTTC
cdr3_aa: CASSYPGTASYEQYF

v_call: TRBV6-5
j_call: TRBJ2-5
d_call: TRBD2
clone_size: many
cdr3_nt: TGTGCCAGCAGTTACAGTTCGCTAGCGGGACTAGAGACCCAGTACTTC
cdr3_aa: CASSYSSLAGLETQYF

v_call: TRBV11-3
j_call: TRBJ2-1
d_call: TRBD1
clone_size: many
cdr3_nt: TGTGCCAGCAGTGTCCGGGACAGGGACAACAATGAGCAGTTCTTC
cdr3_aa: CASSVRDRDNNEQFF

v_call: TRBV24-1
j_call: TRBJ2-2
d_call: -
clone_size: few
cdr3_nt: TGTGCCACCGGGGAGTTCAGGGATGGTACCGGGGAGCTGTTTTTT
cdr3_aa: CATGEFRDGTGELFF

v_call: TRBV29-1
j_call: TRBJ2-3
d_call: -
clone_size: many
cdr3_nt: TGCAGCGTTGAGTGGGACGGCACAGATACGCAGTATTTT
cdr3_aa: CSVEWDGTDTQYF

v_call: TRBV30
j_call: TRBJ1-4
d_call: -
clone_size: many
cdr3_nt: TGTGCCTGGAGTCACAGGATGGGTAATGAAAAACTGTTTTTT
cdr3_aa: CAWSHRMGNEKLFF

v_call: TRBV5-8
j_call: TRBJ2-7
d_call: -
clone_size: -
cdr3_nt: TGTGCCAGCAGCTTGTATGATCCTGGGCAGTACTTC
cdr3_aa: CASSLYDPGQYF

v_call: TRBV2
j_call: TRBJ2-7
d_call: TRBD2
clone_size: many
cdr3_nt: TGTGCCAGCAGACCGGGACTAGCGTTCTACGAGCAGTACTTC
cdr3_aa: CASRPGLAFYEQYF

v_call: TRBV7-9
j_call: TRBJ2-1
d_call: TRBD2
clone_size: few
cdr3_nt: TGTGCCAGCGGCCGGACTAGCGGGAACTCCTACAATGAGCAGTTCTTC
cdr3_aa: CASGRTSGNSYNEQFF

v_call: TRBV3-1
j_call: TRBJ2-1
d_call: -
clone_size: many
cdr3_nt: TGTGCCAGCAGCCCTACGGGCCCGGATGAGCAGTTCTTC
cdr3_aa: CASSPTGPDEQFF

v_call: TRBV6-1
j_call: TRBJ2-1
d_call: TRBD2
clone_size: many
cdr3_nt: TGTGCCAGCAGTGGGACTAGCGGGAGGGCCAATGAGCAGTTCTTC
cdr3_aa: CASSGTSGRANEQFF

v_call: TRBV3-1
j_call: TRBJ2-3
d_call: TRBD1
clone_size: once
cdr3_nt: TGTCCCAGCAGCCAAGCGCGGACAGGTACAGATACGCAGTATTTT
cdr3_aa: CPSSQARTGTDTQYF

v_call: TRBV28
j_call: TRBJ2-1
d_call: TRBD2
clone_size: many
cdr3_nt: TGTGCCAGCAGGGCCACTAGCGGGAGGTACAATGAGCAGTTCTTC
cdr3_aa: CASRATSGRYNEQFF

v_call: TRBV19
j_call: TRBJ2-7
d_call: TRBD2
clone_size: few
cdr3_nt: TGTGCCAGTACCGGACTAGCGGGAGGTTTCTACGAGCAGTACTTC
cdr3_aa: CASTGLAGGFYEQYF

v_call: TRBV3-1
j_call: TRBJ1-2
d_call: -
clone_size: many
cdr3_nt: TGTGCCAGCAGCCAATTCGGACGGCCGGCTCGGTATGGCTACACCTTC
cdr3_aa: CASSQFGRPARYGYTF

v_call: TRBV5-1
j_call: TRBJ1-5
d_call: -
clone_size: few
cdr3_nt: TGCGCCAGCAGCTTGGTCGGCAGGGAGGCCAATCAGCCCCAGCATTTT
cdr3_aa: CASSLVGREANQPQHF

v_call: TRBV29-1
j_call: TRBJ1-4
d_call: -
clone_size: -
cdr3_nt: TGCAGCGTTGCTTTGGGCACCAGGGATGAAAAACTGTTTTTT
cdr3_aa: CSVALGTRDEKLFF

v_call: TRBV6-1
j_call: TRBJ2-3
d_call: TRBD2
clone_size: few
cdr3_nt: TGTGCCAGCAGTTCTAGCGGAGGAGATACGCAGTATTTT
cdr3_aa: CASSSSGGDTQYF

v_call: TRBV30
j_call: TRBJ1-2
d_call: -
clone_size: many
cdr3_nt: TGTGCCTGGAGTGTAGTCACAGCCTTCTATGGCTACACCTTC
cdr3_aa: CAWSVVTAFYGYTF

v_call: TRBV6-1
j_call: TRBJ1-6
d_call: -
clone_size: few
cdr3_nt: TGTGCCAGCAGCTTGGGGTACGGGGATTCACCCCTCCACTTT
cdr3_aa: CASSLGYGDSPLHF

v_call: TRBV29-1
j_call: TRBJ2-7
d_call: -
clone_size: few
cdr3_nt: TGCAGCGTTGAAGGAGGGACTCCTTTCCCCTACGAGCAGTACTTC
cdr3_aa: CSVEGGTPFPYEQYF

v_call: TRBV4-2
j_call: TRBJ2-3
d_call: TRBD1
clone_size: few
cdr3_nt: TGTGCCAGCAGCCCCCAGGGGGCGCTGGATACGCAGTATTTT
cdr3_aa: CASSPQGALDTQYF

v_call: TRBV27
j_call: TRBJ2-7
d_call: -
clone_size: -
cdr3_nt: TGTGCCAGCAGTCCATGTCACTTC
cdr3_aa: CASSPCHF

v_call: TRBV6-9
j_call: TRBJ1-5
d_call: TRBD1
clone_size: -
cdr3_nt: TGTGCCAGCAGTTACCTCACGACAGGGGTTCACCAGCCCCAGCATTTT
cdr3_aa: CASSYLTTGVHQPQHF

v_call: TRBV20-1
j_call: TRBJ2-7
d_call: -
clone_size: many
cdr3_nt: TGCAGTGCTACCCCCAGAGGTAACGAGCAGTACTTC
cdr3_aa: CSATPRGNEQYF

v_call: TRBV3-1
j_call: TRBJ2-5
d_call: -
clone_size: many
cdr3_nt: TGTGCCAGCAGCCAAGAGGACCTGAAAATCGAGACCCAGTACTTC
cdr3_aa: CASSQEDLKIETQYF

v_call: TRBV10-3
j_call: TRBJ2-1
d_call: -
clone_size: few
cdr3_nt: TGTGCCATCAGTGAGTCCGCGGGAAACTCCTACAATGAGCAGTTCTTC
cdr3_aa: CAISESAGNSYNEQFF

v_call: TRBV5-1
j_call: TRBJ2-7
d_call: -
clone_size: many
cdr3_nt: TGCGCCAGCAGCCCCGGGGATCGGACTGCCTACGAGCAGTACTTC
cdr3_aa: CASSPGDRTAYEQYF

v_call: TRBV3-1
j_call: TRBJ2-3
d_call: -
clone_size: many
cdr3_nt: TGTGCCAGCAGCCGCTTGCCGGGTAAAGCAGATACGCAGTATTTT
cdr3_aa: CASSRLPGKADTQYF

v_call: TRBV4-3
j_call: TRBJ2-7
d_call: TRBD1
clone_size: few
cdr3_nt: TGCGCCAGCAGCCAAGATAGCAGGGGGTCCTACGAGCAGTACTTC
cdr3_aa: CASSQDSRGSYEQYF

v_call: TRBV12-3/TRBV12-4
j_call: TRBJ1-2
d_call: -
clone_size: many
cdr3_nt: TGTGTCACCGGGACGGACTATGGCTACACCTTC
cdr3_aa: CVTGTDYGYTF

v_call: TRBV4-1
j_call: TRBJ1-1
d_call: -
clone_size: few
cdr3_nt: TGCGCCAGCAGCCCCGCCCCCGGCGGGACTGAAGCTTTCTTT
cdr3_aa: CASSPAPGGTEAFF

v_call: TRBV28
j_call: TRBJ2-6
d_call: -
clone_size: few
cdr3_nt: TGTGCCAGCAGTGTTAAGCCCTCTGGGGCCAACGTCCTGACTTTC
cdr3_aa: CASSVKPSGANVLTF

v_call: TRBV9
j_call: TRBJ1-3
d_call: TRBD1
clone_size: -
cdr3_nt: TGTGCCAGCAGCGTAGGAGGGGACAGCTCTGGAAACACCATATATTTT
cdr3_aa: CASSVGGDSSGNTIYF

v_call: TRBV6-1
j_call: TRBJ1-4
d_call: -
clone_size: -
cdr3_nt: TGTGCCAGCAGTGAAGCCTACATGTTACCTAATGAAAAACTGTTTTTT
cdr3_aa: CASSEAYMLPNEKLFF

v_call: TRBV16
j_call: TRBJ2-7
d_call: -
clone_size: many
cdr3_nt: TGTGCCAGCGGTCAGACGGTGAACGAGCAGTACTTC
cdr3_aa: CASGQTVNEQYF

v_call: TRBV5-1
j_call: TRBJ2-1
d_call: -
clone_size: many
cdr3_nt: TGCGCCAGCAGCACTGGTAGCGCGATCTACAATGAGCAGTTCTTC
cdr3_aa: CASSTGSAIYNEQFF

v_call: TRBV3-1
j_call: TRBJ2-2
d_call: TRBD2
clone_size: many
cdr3_nt: TGTGCCAGCAGCCTCGGACTAGCGGGAGTCACCGGGGAGCTGTTTTTT
cdr3_aa: CASSLGLAGVTGELFF

v_call: TRBV11-3
j_call: TRBJ1-1
d_call: -
clone_size: many
cdr3_nt: TGTGCCAGCAGCTTCTTGTCTTGGGCAGAAGCTTTCTTT
cdr3_aa: CASSFLSWAEAFF

v_call: TRBV4-3
j_call: TRBJ2-2
d_call: TRBD2
clone_size: few
cdr3_nt: TGCGCCAGCAGCCAAGATGTTGCTAGCGGGAGTAGGACCGGGGAGCTGTTTTTT
cdr3_aa: CASSQDVASGSRTGELFF

v_call: TRBV12-3/TRBV12-4
j_call: TRBJ1-4
d_call: -
clone_size: -
cdr3_nt: TGTGCCAGCAGTTTTGGACAGAAATATGAAAAACTGTTTTTT
cdr3_aa: CASSFGQKYEKLFF

v_call: TRBV20-1
j_call: TRBJ2-3
d_call: TRBD2
clone_size: -
cdr3_nt: TGCAGTGCTAGAGATGAATCAGCGGGATTTTCCGATACGCAGTATTTT
cdr3_aa: CSARDESAGFSDTQYF